Presented here are 7 T cell receptor beta chains from one specimen sequenced in a study of technical replicates of blood from a few donors. Profiling relied on immunoSEQ multiplex PCR, and the TCRdb table lists in-frame clones only, not all of them. The sample lists roughly 70,000 clones; over 90% were seen once. The sample was PBMCs. The receptors derive from a human donor in good health. Some clones in this sample may be carry-over from other donors' samples.

V usage is TRBV19 and J usage is TRBJ2-7; TRBD1 is a possible D gene (7 bases). Germline V lookup: CDR1 LNHDA, CDR2 SQIVND (reference sequence). The CDR3 has 17 amino acids. The germline V and J ends were trimmed by 9 bases and 6 bases, with 30 bases remaining between them. CDR3 region: CARRTGYRGGPASEQYF. The CDR3 DNA follows: TGTGCCAGAAGAACGGGGTACAGGGGAGGCCCGGCCTCCGAGCAGTACTTC. Looking up the rest from reference TRBV19 and TRBJ2-7 gives the full variable domain: DGGITQSPKYLFRKEGQNVTLSCEQNLNHDAMYWYRQDPGQGLRLIYYSQIVNDFQKGDIAEGYSVSREKKESFPLTVTSAQKNPTAFYLCARRTGYRGGPASEQYFGPGTRLTVT.

This clone was seen just once. The rearrangement uses TRBV7-2 and TRBJ2-1, with a tentative D call TRBD2 (5 bases). CDR3 size: 12 residues. V dropped 1 base and J dropped 12 bases, with 10 bases sitting between them. Germline CDR1 is SGHTA and CDR2 is FQGNSA. In nucleotides, the CDR3 is TGTGCCAGCAGCTTAGTCTTAGGGAGGCAGTTCTTC. Encoded protein: CASSLVLGRQFF.

This clone was detected only once. The CDR3 DNA follows: TGTGCCAGCAGTGTCGAGGGAAACTATGGCTACACCTTC. The encoded protein is CASSVEGNYGYTF. The chain is built from TRBV6-1 and TRBJ1-2, with D hard to call. The CDR3 runs 13 residues. The V gene's germline CDR1 is MNHNS and CDR2 SASEGT. Trimming took off 4 bases at V and 2 bases at J, with 8 bases between the two ends.

The chain couples TRBV5-1 to TRBJ1-6; D not certain. This CDR3 spans 15 amino acids. Trimming removed 0 bases at V and 4 bases at J, with 8 bases between. The germline V gene encodes CDR1 SGHRS and CDR2 YFSETQ. The CDR3 region has the DNA TGCGCCAGCAGCTTGGAACCTACTTATAATTCACCCCTCCACTTT. Translation gives CASSLEPTYNSPLHF. Using reference TRBV5-1 and TRBJ1-6 for the parts outside the CDR3, the full variable domain is KAGVTQTPRYLIKTRGQQVTLSCSPISGHRSVSWYQQTPGQGLQFLFEYFSETQRNKGNFPGRFSGRQFSNSRSEMNVSTLELGDSALYLCASSLEPTYNSPLHFGNGTRLTVT.

The chain joins TRBV5-1 to TRBJ2-7; D not certain. Deletions cut 2 bases from V and 2 bases from J, with 11 bases between. CDR1 is SGHRS, CDR2 YFSETQ, per germline. The CDR3 loop spans 14 amino acids. Here the CDR3 DNA reads TGCGCCAGCAGCTTTGAGTCGCCGGCCTACGAGCAGTACTTC. Translation gives CASSFESPAYEQYF.

This sequence joins TRBV11-2 and TRBJ2-7; D is ambiguous. Trimming shortened V by 0 bases and J by 3 bases, and 6 bases separated the two germline ends. The CDR3 is 13 amino acids. The germline gives CDR1 SGHAT, CDR2 FQNNGV. The CDR3 coding sequence is TGTGCCAGCAGCTTAGATAACAGCTACGAGCAGTACTTC. Translating gives CASSLDNSYEQYF. The entire variable domain, with the rest obtained from reference TRBV11-2 and TRBJ2-7, is as follows: EAGVAQSPRYKIIEKRQSVAFWCNPISGHATLYWYQQILGQGPKLLIQFQNNGVVDDSQLPKDRFSAERLKGVDSTLKIQPAKLEDSAVYLCASSLDNSYEQYFGPGTRLTVT.

The chain combines TRBV11-2 with TRBJ1-1; TRBD1 agrees at 11 bases. V dropped 2 bases and J dropped 5; count of bases not matched to a gene: 4. The CDR3 spans 15 residues. Germline V gene sequence: CDR1 SGHAT, CDR2 FQNNGV. CDR3 region: CASSLMDRGLTEAFF. DNA of the CDR3: TGTGCCAGCAGCTTAATGGACAGGGGGCTTACTGAAGCTTTCTTT.